The clone carrying this T cell receptor beta chain was seen a handful of times. This entry belongs to a study of blood T cell repertoires in COVID-19. Seattle enrolled patients during active infection and tracked them longitudinally. Trimming left V 0 bases short and J 2 bases short, with 7 bases between. This CDR3 has 14 residues. Germline values: CDR1 SGDLS, CDR2 YYNGEE. Repertoires were generated with immunoSEQ multiplex PCR, while TCRdb's copy carries only in-frame clones and drops some. Seen here are 100,000 to 150,000 clones, about four fifths observed once, and the top ten hold roughly 15%. The sequencing sample was made of peripheral blood. The V and J genes are TRBV9 and TRBJ2-3, with a tentative D call TRBD2 (6 bases). This receptor was taken from a man aged 25 to 45 with COVID-19, enrolled during active disease. The CDR3 DNA reads as TGTGCCAGCAGCGTAGAACTAGCCACAGATACGCAGTATTTT. Translated: CASSVELATDTQYF.